These 8 T cell receptor beta chains were sequenced from one sample in a study of OX40 agonist ivuxolimab in advanced cancers. Generated by immunoSEQ multiplex PCR, the TCRdb table keeps only in-frame clones and is missing some. The sample holds some 57,000 clones; roughly four fifths are singletons and the top ten take 3.5% to 4%. Here the sequenced sample was CD4+ or CD8+ T cells sorted from blood, taken in a trial of the OX40 agonist ivuxolimab. The receptors come from an adult with an advanced solid tumor such as melanoma, head and neck, liver or kidney cancer.

The V and J genes are TRBV28 and TRBJ2-3, with 9 bases that match TRBD1. Germline CDR1 and CDR2: MDHEN and SYDVKM. V trimming: 5 bases; J trimming: 5 bases; junction bases outside the gene matches: 8. The CDR3 is made up of 15 amino acids. This chain's CDR3 is CASSPPGQGLDTQYF. The DNA of the CDR3 is TGTGCCAGCAGTCCCCCGGGACAGGGATTAGATACGCAGTATTTT.

The V gene is TRBV6-1, the J gene TRBJ2-3; D might be TRBD2 (5 bases). The germline V and J ends were trimmed by 4 bases and 3 bases, with 20 bases remaining between them. Per germline, CDR1 MNHNS and CDR2 SASEGT. CDR3 length: 17 residues. CDR3 in DNA: TGTGCCAGCAGTGGCCCGGGTGGCGGGTCCGGGACAGATACGCAGTATTTT. Amino acids: CASSGPGGGSGTDTQYF.

The CDR3 loop is CASRPGDRAGNTIYF. The CDR3 bases are TGCGCCAGCCGTCCGGGGGACAGGGCTGGAAACACCATATATTTT. This chain joins TRBV4-1 and TRBJ1-3, with 9 positions matching TRBD1. V trimming: 8 bases; J trimming: 2 bases; junction bases outside the gene matches: 7. Germline V gene lookup returns CDR1 MGHRA and CDR2 YSYEKL. CDR3 length: 15 residues.

The chain carries TRBV18 and TRBJ1-4; D perhaps matches TRBD1 (5 bases). The V and J ends lost 2 bases and 3 bases respectively, with 7 bases between them. Germline lookup yields CDR1 KGHSH and CDR2 LQKENI. The CDR3 contains 14 residues. CDR3 residues: CASSPRGSNEKLFF. The CDR3 DNA reads as TGTGCCAGCTCACCAAGGGGCTCTAATGAAAAACTGTTTTTT.

The CDR3 loop is CASKFYGGPISEQYF. CDR3 sequence (DNA): TGTGCCAGCAAGTTCTATGGGGGGCCCATTTCCGAGCAGTACTTC. The chain links TRBV6-6 to TRBJ2-5, with D possibly called TRBD1 or TRBD2 (6 bases each). The DNA end is more similar to TRBJ2-7, so the J call may be wrong. The CDR3 is made up of 15 amino acids. Germline V lookup: CDR1 MNHNY, CDR2 SVGAGI (reference sequence).

The rearrangement uses TRBV10-3 and TRBJ1-4; a weak D match, TRBD1 (5 bases). Germline V gene lookup returns CDR1 ENHRY and CDR2 SYGVKD. This CDR3 region has 12 residues. Trimming stripped 2 bases from V and 12 bases from J, with 10 bases between. This chain's CDR3 is CAISEGATELFF. The CDR3 coding sequence is TGTGCCATCAGTGAGGGGGCCACGGAACTGTTTTTT.

The chain has TRBV19 and TRBJ2-5; D is uncertain. This CDR3 is built from 13 residues. The germline V gene has CDR1 LNHDA and CDR2 SQIVND (reference sequence). Trimming pared 5 bases from V and 2 bases from J, leaving 9 bases between. CDR3 residues: CASSEGFQETQYF. CDR3 in DNA: TGTGCCAGTAGTGAAGGGTTTCAAGAGACCCAGTACTTC.

The chain combines TRBV18 with TRBJ1-2, with 7 nucleotides matching TRBD1. The length of the CDR3 is 15 residues. Trimming cost V 6 bases and J 1 base; bases outside gene matches: 8. The germline V gene has CDR1 KGHSH and CDR2 LQKENI. CDR3 DNA: TGTGCCAGCTCGCTCCGGGGGGACAGTAACTATGGCTACACCTTC. This translates into CASSLRGDSNYGYTF.